The 15 T cell receptor beta chains presented below share a single source sample, sequenced in a study of cytomegalovirus exposure and HLA in healthy donors. Profiling relied on immunoSEQ multiplex PCR, and the TCRdb table lists in-frame clones only, not all of them. The sample holds 250,000 to 300,000 clones, 70% to 90% seen once. Specimen: PBMCs. The receptors shown here come from a young woman in good health and CMV-seronegative.

The genes are TRBV5-1 and TRBJ1-1; the match to TRBD1 covers 10 bases. This CDR3 is built from 14 residues. Per germline, CDR1 SGHRS and CDR2 YFSETQ. Trimming cost V 4 bases and J 5 bases; bases outside gene matches: 5. The CDR3: CASSGGTGETEAFF. DNA of the CDR3: TGCGCCAGCAGCGGCGGGACAGGGGAAACTGAAGCTTTCTTT. The variable domain in full, completed from reference TRBV5-1 and TRBJ1-1, reads KAGVTQTPRYLIKTRGQQVTLSCSPISGHRSVSWYQQTPGQGLQFLFEYFSETQRNKGNFPGRFSGRQFSNSRSEMNVSTLELGDSALYLCASSGGTGETEAFFGQGTRLTVV.

In DNA form, the CDR3 reads TGTGCCAGCAGTGAATGGAAAGGGAGAGAGACCCAGTACTTC. Translated, it gives CASSEWKGRETQYF. The chain is built from TRBV25-1 and TRBJ2-5; possibly TRBD2 for D (5 bases). The CDR3 covers 14 residues. Germline loops: CDR1 MGHDK, CDR2 SYGVNS. V was clipped by 1 base and J by 4 bases, with 10 bases between them.

The V and J genes are TRBV19 and TRBJ2-2; possibly TRBD2 for D (6 bases). This CDR3 has 15 amino acids. Trimming removed 5 bases from V and 1 base from J, with 11 bases in between. Per the germline V gene, CDR1 is LNHDA and CDR2 is SQIVND (reference sequence). The CDR3: CASSLDYGNTGELFF. CDR3 sequence (DNA): TGTGCCAGTAGTCTGGACTACGGGAACACCGGGGAGCTGTTTTTT.

The rearrangement joins TRBV11-2 to TRBJ2-3; TRBD2 matches at 12 bases. The germline V gene has CDR1 SGHAT and CDR2 FQNNGV. The CDR3 covers 15 residues. J was trimmed by 7 bases and V by 5 bases; bases with no gene match: 7. The CDR3 spells CASSLRTSGANTQYF. In nucleotides, the CDR3 is TGTGCCAGCAGCCTCCGGACTAGCGGGGCTAATACGCAGTATTTT.

The chain is built from TRBV10-3 and TRBJ2-2; a possible D gene is TRBD1 (6 bases). This CDR3 is 15 amino acids long. CDR1 ENHRY and CDR2 SYGVKD come from the germline V gene. Trimming stripped 4 bases from V and 2 bases from J, with 11 bases between. The CDR3 region has the DNA TGTGCCATCAGTGGGACAGCTGTAAACACCGGGGAGCTGTTTTTT. It yields the protein CAISGTAVNTGELFF.

V is TRBV7-2 and J is TRBJ2-1, with 9 bases fitting TRBD2. The ends lost 3 bases at V and 4 bases at J; junction bases unmatched: 4. The germline V gene has CDR1 SGHTA and CDR2 FQGNSA. The CDR3 contains 15 residues. DNA of the CDR3: TGTGCCAGCAGCTTCTTAGCGGGAGAGTACAATGAGCAGTTCTTC. It translates to CASSFLAGEYNEQFF.

This rearrangement joins TRBV7-2 to TRBJ2-3; D not resolved. Trimming pared 1 base from V and 2 bases from J, leaving 7 bases between. Germline V lookup: CDR1 SGHTA, CDR2 FQGNSA. This CDR3 region has 14 residues. The CDR3 reads CASSLEAYTDTQYF. The CDR3 DNA is TGTGCCAGCAGCTTAGAAGCTTACACAGATACGCAGTATTTT.

The CDR3 region has the DNA TGTGCCAGCAGCCAAGATAGGCTGGGCGAAGAGAACACTGAAGCTTTCTTT. Its protein is CASSQDRLGEENTEAFF. The genes are TRBV4-2 and TRBJ1-1; D uncertain. The CDR3 runs 17 residues. Germline V gene sequence: CDR1 LGHNA, CDR2 YNFKEQ. Deletions cut 0 bases from V and 1 base from J, with 15 bases between.

This sequence joins TRBV7-9 and TRBJ2-1; a possible D gene is TRBD2 (5 bases). Deletions cut 2 bases from V and 2 bases from J, with 10 bases between. Germline V gene lookup returns CDR1 SEHNR and CDR2 FQNEAQ (reference sequence). There are 15 residues in the CDR3. CDR3 bases: TGTGCCAGCAGCTTACCTAGCAGGCCCTACAATGAGCAGTTCTTC. This codes for CASSLPSRPYNEQFF.

This clone was detected only once. This chain links TRBV18 with TRBJ1-5, with a possible D match to TRBD1 (6 bases). Per the germline V gene, CDR1 is KGHSH and CDR2 is LQKENI. The CDR3 is made up of 14 amino acids. V was trimmed by 4 bases and J by 3 bases, leaving 10 bases between them. CDR3 bases: TGTGCCAGCTCACTAACAGGGTACAATCAGCCCCAGCATTTT. Its translation is CASSLTGYNQPQHF.

The rearrangement uses TRBV7-2 and TRBJ2-7, with 10 bases lining up with TRBD2. After removal of 3 bases from V and 2 bases from J, the junction contained 10 bases not matched to a gene. CDR3 length equals 17 residues. CDR1 SGHTA and CDR2 FQGNSA come from the germline V gene. The CDR3 bases are TGTGCCAGCAGCTTCTCCCTAGCGGGGGCTTTTGCCTACGAGCAGTACTTC. It encodes CASSFSLAGAFAYEQYF.

This clone was picked up a small number of times. The chain uses TRBV28 and TRBJ1-5, with TRBD1 as a possible D gene (6 bases). The germline V and J ends were trimmed by 7 bases and 4 bases, with 14 bases remaining between them. CDR1 is MDHEN and CDR2 is SYDVKM in the germline V gene. This CDR3 has 14 amino acids. In nucleotides, the CDR3 is TGTGCCAGCATTAGGGGGACTAATAATCAGCCCCAGCATTTT. This encodes CASIRGTNNQPQHF.

This rearrangement joins TRBV2 to TRBJ2-1; D perhaps matches TRBD1 (5 bases). From germline, CDR1 is SNHLY and CDR2 FYNNEI. Trimming pared 7 bases from V and 5 bases from J, leaving 15 bases between. The CDR3 is made up of 14 amino acids. The CDR3 nucleotides are TGTGCCAGCAACGGACACCCCCGGAACAATGAGCAGTTCTTC. Protein: CASNGHPRNNEQFF.

The gene calls are TRBV7-9 and TRBJ1-4, with a tentative D call TRBD1 (5 bases). From germline, CDR1 is SEHNR and CDR2 FQNEAQ (reference sequence). Deletions cut 1 base from V and 7 bases from J, with 13 bases between. The CDR3 has 15 residues. CDR3 sequence (DNA): TGTGCCAGCAGCTTAGGTTGGAGAAGGGGTGAAAAACTGTTTTTT. It specifies CASSLGWRRGEKLFF.

The gene calls are TRBV6-6 and TRBJ2-2; no clear D. CDR1 is MNHNY, CDR2 SVGAGI, per germline (reference sequence). V was pared by 2 bases and J by 7 bases, with 11 bases between. The CDR3 is 14 residues long. The CDR3 here is CASSYREKRGELFF. The CDR3 DNA reads TGTGCCAGCAGTTACCGCGAAAAACGCGGGGAGCTGTTTTTT.